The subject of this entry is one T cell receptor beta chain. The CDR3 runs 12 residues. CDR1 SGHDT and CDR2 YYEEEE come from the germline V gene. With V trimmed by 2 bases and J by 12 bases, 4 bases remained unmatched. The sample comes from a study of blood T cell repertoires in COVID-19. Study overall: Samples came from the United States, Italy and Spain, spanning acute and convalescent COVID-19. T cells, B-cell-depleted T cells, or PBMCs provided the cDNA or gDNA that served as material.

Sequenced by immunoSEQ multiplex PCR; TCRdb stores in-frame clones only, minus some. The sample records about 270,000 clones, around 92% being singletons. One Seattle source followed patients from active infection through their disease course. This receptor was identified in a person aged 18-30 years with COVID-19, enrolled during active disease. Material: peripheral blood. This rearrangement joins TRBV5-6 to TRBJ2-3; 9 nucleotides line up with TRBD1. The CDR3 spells CASSFWTGDQYF. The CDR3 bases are TGTGCCAGCAGCTTCTGGACAGGGGACCAGTATTTT. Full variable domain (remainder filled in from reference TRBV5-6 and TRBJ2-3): DAGVTQSPTHLIKTRGQQVTLRCSPKSGHDTVSWYQQALGQGPQFIFQYYEEEERQRGNFPDRFSGHQFPNYSSELNVNALLLGDSALYLCASSFWTGDQYFGPGTRLTVL.